Listed below are T cell receptor beta chains from one sample, sequenced in a study of cytomegalovirus exposure and HLA in healthy donors. Libraries were prepared by immunoSEQ multiplex PCR; TCRdb keeps only in-frame clonotypes and omits some of them. The sample holds around 100,000 clones, 74% seen once. Sample: PBMCs. The receptors stem from a man aged 45-65 years in good health and CMV-seropositive. Both conserved end residues are part of each CDR3. Each record gives: V gene, CDR3 protein.

>TRBV7-7
CASSLSWEVRNEQYF
>TRBV5-1
CASSSGLPEVDTQYF
>TRBV28
CASSLLSYEQYF
>TRBV2
CASSGTGPLGLTNEKLFF
>TRBV7-8
CASSVSSGWSSYEQYF
>TRBV7-3
CASSLMGGTYEQYF
>TRBV4-1
CASSQGWGPYGYTF
>TRBV2
CASREEGTSNTGELFF
>TRBV18
CASSPSRETQYF
>TRBV6-4
CASSDSAGGQNEQFF
>TRBV2
CATLQGVAGYTF
>TRBV2
CASRAPQATYGYTF
>TRBV25-1
CASSALQGQNTEAFF
>TRBV6-6
CASSQRDTLGETQYF
>TRBV30
CAWGGETVTNEKLFF
>TRBV5-1
CASRLAENTGELFF
>TRBV2
CASSHPGQNTGELFF
>TRBV4-2
CASSQDRGMGNTEAFF
>TRBV6-1
CASSPTGGLGDGYTF
>TRBV6-6
CASSPEEGGGYTF
>TRBV5-6
CASSFSGLAGSMGETQYF
>TRBV15
CATSRDYPGGQPQHF
>TRBV6-4
CASSVEAYNEQFF
>TRBV11-1
CASSLGRSQETQYF
>TRBV7-2
CASSLQGAHTEAFF
>TRBV14
CASSVQGANGLTF
>TRBV19
CASSQRQGNNEQFF
>TRBV19
CASSAWDRGKEKLFF
>TRBV5-1
CASSWQGLNQPQHF
>TRBV6-1
CASSEEAATEAFF
>TRBV6-1
CASSKGQDNEKLFF
>TRBV5-1
CASSQGTGSTDTQYF
>TRBV11-2
CASSPRLDGELFF
>TRBV19
CASSRGTGAGNTEAFF
>TRBV9
CASSSRQGPYEQYF
>TRBV2
CASRDPTGKIGEQYF
>TRBV7-3
CASSLGQIMNTEAFF
>TRBV19
CATRQGTDTQYF
>TRBV7-2
CASSFKAGFEEQYF
>TRBV7-7
CASSLGTGLDEQYF
>TRBV5-1
CASSPGQGKNTEAFF
>TRBV18
CASSLSGQGIGNTIYF
>TRBV7-9
CASSSTGWGGASSYEQYF
>TRBV7-8
CASSFRDTNSPLHF
>TRBV7-2
CASSLEATANQPQHF
>TRBV11-2
CASKKLAGSYNEQFF
>TRBV2
CASSETSGASSYNEQFF
>TRBV4-2
CASSRDRSSLDDYGYTF
>TRBV18
CASSPGSRGYEQYF